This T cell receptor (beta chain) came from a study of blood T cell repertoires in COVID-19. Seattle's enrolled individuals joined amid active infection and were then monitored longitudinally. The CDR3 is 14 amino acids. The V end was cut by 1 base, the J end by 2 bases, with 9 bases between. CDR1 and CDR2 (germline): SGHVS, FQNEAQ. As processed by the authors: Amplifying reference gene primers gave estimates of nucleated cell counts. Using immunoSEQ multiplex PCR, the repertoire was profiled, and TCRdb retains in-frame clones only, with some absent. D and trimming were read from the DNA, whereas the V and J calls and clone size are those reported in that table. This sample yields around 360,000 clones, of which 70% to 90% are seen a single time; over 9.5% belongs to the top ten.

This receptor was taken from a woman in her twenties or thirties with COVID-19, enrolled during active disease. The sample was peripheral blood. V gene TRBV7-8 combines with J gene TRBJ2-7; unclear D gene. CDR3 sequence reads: CASSLVFTTYEQYF. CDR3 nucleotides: TGTGCCAGCAGCTTAGTGTTCACTACCTACGAGCAGTACTTC.